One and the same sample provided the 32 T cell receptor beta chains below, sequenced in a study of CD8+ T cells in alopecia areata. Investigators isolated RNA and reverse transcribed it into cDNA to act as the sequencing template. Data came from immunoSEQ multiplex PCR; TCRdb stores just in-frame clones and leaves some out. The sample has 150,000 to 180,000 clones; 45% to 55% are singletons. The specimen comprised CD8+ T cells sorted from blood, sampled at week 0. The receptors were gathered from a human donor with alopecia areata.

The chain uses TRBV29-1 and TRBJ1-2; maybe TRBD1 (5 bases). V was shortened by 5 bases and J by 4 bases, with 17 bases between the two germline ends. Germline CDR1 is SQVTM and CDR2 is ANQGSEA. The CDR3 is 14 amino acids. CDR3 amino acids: CSVLIPTGRYGYTF. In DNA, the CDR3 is TGCAGCGTTCTAATACCCACGGGGCGCTATGGCTACACCTTC.

CDR3 DNA sequence: TGCAGCGTTGATAGGAAGGGACCCACTGAAGCTTTCTTT. Encoded protein: CSVDRKGPTEAFF. The chain carries TRBV29-1 and TRBJ1-1; D is possibly TRBD1 (5 bases). Germline V gives CDR1 SQVTM, CDR2 ANQGSEA. The length of the CDR3 is 13 residues. Trimming removed 3 bases at V and 4 bases at J, with 12 bases between.

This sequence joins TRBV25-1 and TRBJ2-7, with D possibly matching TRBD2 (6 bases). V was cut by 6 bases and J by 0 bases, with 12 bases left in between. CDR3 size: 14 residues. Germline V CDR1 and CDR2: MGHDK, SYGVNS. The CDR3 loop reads CASSRTEGSYEQYF. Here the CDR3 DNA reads TGTGCCAGCAGCCGGACGGAGGGCTCCTACGAGCAGTACTTC.

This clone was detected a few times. As DNA, the CDR3 is TGTGCCAGCAGCAGCGCAGGGGATGTCGGGGAGCTGTTTTTT. This codes for CASSSAGDVGELFF. The rearrangement links TRBV7-9 to TRBJ2-2, with TRBD1 as a possible D gene (6 bases). The CDR3 runs 14 residues. Germline V lookup: CDR1 SEHNR, CDR2 FQNEAQ (reference sequence). The germline V and J ends were trimmed by 5 bases and 7 bases, with 14 bases remaining between them. Full variable domain (missing parts from reference TRBV7-9 and TRBJ2-2): DTGVSQNPRHKITKRGQNVTFRCDPISEHNRLYWYRQTLGQGPEFLTYFQNEAQLEKSRLLSDRFSAERPKGSFSTLEIQRTEQGDSAMYLCASSSAGDVGELFFGEGSRLTVL.

The CDR3 DNA reads as TGTGCCAGCACTCGTAGCGGGGATGGCGAGCAGTACTTC. This encodes CASTRSGDGEQYF. The chain carries TRBV27 and TRBJ2-7, with 8 bases fitting TRBD2. The CDR3 consists of 13 residues. V was clipped by 7 bases and J by 6 bases; unmatched bases: 8. The germline CDR1 and CDR2 sequences are MNHEY and SMNVEV (reference sequence).

This CDR3 is CASSMADEQFF. The CDR3 bases are TGTGCCAGTAGTATGGCCGATGAGCAGTTCTTC. The genes are TRBV19 and TRBJ2-1; D not certain. This CDR3 region has 11 residues. Germline CDR1 and CDR2: LNHDA and SQIVND (reference sequence). The V gene lost 3 bases and the J gene lost 8 bases, with 5 bases spanning the gap. The full variable domain, its missing parts supplied by reference TRBV19 and TRBJ2-1, is DGGITQSPKYLFRKEGQNVTLSCEQNLNHDAMYWYRQDPGQGLRLIYYSQIVNDFQKGDIAEGYSVSREKKESFPLTVTSAQKNPTAFYLCASSMADEQFFGPGTRLTVL.

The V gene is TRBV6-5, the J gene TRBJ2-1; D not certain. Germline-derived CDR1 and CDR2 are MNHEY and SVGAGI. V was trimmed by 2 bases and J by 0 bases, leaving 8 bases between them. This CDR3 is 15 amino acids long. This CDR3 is CASSYQETSYNEQFF. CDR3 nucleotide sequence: TGTGCCAGCAGTTACCAGGAAACCTCCTACAATGAGCAGTTCTTC.

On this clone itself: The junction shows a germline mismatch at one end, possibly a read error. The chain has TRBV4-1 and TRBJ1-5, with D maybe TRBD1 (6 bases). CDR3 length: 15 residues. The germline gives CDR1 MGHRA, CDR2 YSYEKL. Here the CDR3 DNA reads TGTGCCAGCAGCCAAGATGGGGGCACCAATCAGCCCCAGCATTTT. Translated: CASSQDGGTNQPQHF.

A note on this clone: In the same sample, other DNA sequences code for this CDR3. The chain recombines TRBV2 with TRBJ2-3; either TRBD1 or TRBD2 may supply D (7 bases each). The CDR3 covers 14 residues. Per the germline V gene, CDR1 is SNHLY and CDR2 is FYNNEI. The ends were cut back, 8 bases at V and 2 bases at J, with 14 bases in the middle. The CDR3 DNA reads TGTGCCAGCCGGGGGGACAGCCACACAGATACGCAGTATTTT. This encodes CASRGDSHTDTQYF.

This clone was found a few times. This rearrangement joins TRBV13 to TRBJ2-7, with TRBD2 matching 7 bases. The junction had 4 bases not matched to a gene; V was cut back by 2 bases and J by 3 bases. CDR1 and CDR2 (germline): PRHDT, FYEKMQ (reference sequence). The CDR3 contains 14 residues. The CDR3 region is CASSLPGGSYEQYF. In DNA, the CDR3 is TGTGCCAGCAGCTTACCGGGGGGTAGCTACGAGCAGTACTTC.

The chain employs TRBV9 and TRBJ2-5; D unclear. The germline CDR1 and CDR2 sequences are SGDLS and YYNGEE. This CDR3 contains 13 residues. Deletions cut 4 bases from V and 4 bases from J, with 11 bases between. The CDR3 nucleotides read TGTGCCAGCAGCTTAAGTAACTTAGAGACCCAGTACTTC. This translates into CASSLSNLETQYF.

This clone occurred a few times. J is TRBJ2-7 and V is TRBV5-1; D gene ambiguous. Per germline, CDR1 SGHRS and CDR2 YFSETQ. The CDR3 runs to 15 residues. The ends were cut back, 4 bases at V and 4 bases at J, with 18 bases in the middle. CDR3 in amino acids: CASSPENTGLYEQYF. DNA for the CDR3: TGCGCCAGCAGCCCCGAGAACACCGGGCTATACGAGCAGTACTTC. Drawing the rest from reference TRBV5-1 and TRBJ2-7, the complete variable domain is KAGVTQTPRYLIKTRGQQVTLSCSPISGHRSVSWYQQTPGQGLQFLFEYFSETQRNKGNFPGRFSGRQFSNSRSEMNVSTLELGDSALYLCASSPENTGLYEQYFGPGTRLTVT.

This CDR3 reads CASSFMGAAETQYF. CDR3 DNA: TGTGCCAGCAGCTTCATGGGGGCAGCAGAGACCCAGTACTTC. The J gene is TRBJ2-5, the V gene TRBV13, with D possibly being TRBD1 (6 bases). The germline gives CDR1 PRHDT, CDR2 FYEKMQ (reference sequence). This CDR3 is 14 amino acids long. Trimming took off 3 bases at V and 4 bases at J, with 12 bases between the two ends.

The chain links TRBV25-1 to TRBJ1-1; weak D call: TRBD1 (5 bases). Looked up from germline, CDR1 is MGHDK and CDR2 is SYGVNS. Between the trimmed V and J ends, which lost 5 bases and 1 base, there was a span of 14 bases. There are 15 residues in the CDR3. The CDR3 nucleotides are TGTGCCAGCAGTCCCGCAACCGGGGGGAACACTGAAGCTTTCTTT. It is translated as CASSPATGGNTEAFF. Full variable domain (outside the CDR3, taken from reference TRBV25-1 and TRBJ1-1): EADIYQTPRYLVIGTGKKITLECSQTMGHDKMYWYQQDPGMELHLIHYSYGVNSTEKGDLSSESTVSRIRTEHFPLTLESARPSHTSQYLCASSPATGGNTEAFFGQGTRLTVV.

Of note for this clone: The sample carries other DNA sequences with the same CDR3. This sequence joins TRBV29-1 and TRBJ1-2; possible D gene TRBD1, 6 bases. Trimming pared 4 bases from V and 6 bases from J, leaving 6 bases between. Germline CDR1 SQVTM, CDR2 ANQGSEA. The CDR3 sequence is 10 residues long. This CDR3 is CSVAGDGYTF. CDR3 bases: TGCAGCGTTGCAGGGGATGGCTACACCTTC.

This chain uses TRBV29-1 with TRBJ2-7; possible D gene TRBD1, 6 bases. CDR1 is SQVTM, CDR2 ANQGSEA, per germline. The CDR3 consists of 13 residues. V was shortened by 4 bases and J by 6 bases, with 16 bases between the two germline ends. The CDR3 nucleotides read TGCAGCGTTGTTGGCCAGGGGAGCGGCGAGCAGTACTTC. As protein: CSVVGQGSGEQYF.

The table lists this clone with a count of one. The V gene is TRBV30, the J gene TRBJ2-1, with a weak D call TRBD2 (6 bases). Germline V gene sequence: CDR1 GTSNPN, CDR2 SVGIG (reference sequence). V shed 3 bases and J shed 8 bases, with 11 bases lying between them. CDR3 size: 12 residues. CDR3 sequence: CAWSGGSDEQFF. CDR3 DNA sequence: TGTGCCTGGAGCGGGGGTTCCGATGAGCAGTTCTTC.

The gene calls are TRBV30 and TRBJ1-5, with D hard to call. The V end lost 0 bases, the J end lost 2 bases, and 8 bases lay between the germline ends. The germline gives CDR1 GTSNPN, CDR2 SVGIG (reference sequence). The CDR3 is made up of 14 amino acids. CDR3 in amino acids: CAWSVIDGNQPQHF. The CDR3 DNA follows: TGTGCCTGGAGTGTAATCGATGGCAATCAGCCCCAGCATTTT.

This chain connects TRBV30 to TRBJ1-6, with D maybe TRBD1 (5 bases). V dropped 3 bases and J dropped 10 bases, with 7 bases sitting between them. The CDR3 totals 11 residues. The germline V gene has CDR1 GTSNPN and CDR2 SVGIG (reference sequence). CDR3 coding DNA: TGTGCCTGGAGATCAGGGTCACCCCTCCACTTT. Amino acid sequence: CAWRSGSPLHF.

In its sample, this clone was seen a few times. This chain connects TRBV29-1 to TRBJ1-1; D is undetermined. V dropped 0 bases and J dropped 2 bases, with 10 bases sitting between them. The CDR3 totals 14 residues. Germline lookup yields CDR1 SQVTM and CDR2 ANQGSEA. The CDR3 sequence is CSVEDQTDNTEAFF. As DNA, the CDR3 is TGCAGCGTTGAAGATCAGACGGACAACACTGAAGCTTTCTTT. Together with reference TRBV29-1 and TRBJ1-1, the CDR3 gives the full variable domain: SAVISQKPSRDICQRGTSLTIQCQVDSQVTMMFWYRQQPGQSLTLIATANQGSEATYESGFVIDKFPISRPNLTFSTLTVSNMSPEDSSIYLCSVEDQTDNTEAFFGQGTRLTVV.

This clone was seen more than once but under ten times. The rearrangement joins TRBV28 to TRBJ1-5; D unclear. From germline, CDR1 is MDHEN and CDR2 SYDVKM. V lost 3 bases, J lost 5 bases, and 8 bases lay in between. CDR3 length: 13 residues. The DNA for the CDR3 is TGTGCCAGCAGTTTCGGGCAGGATCAGCCCCAGCATTTT. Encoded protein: CASSFGQDQPQHF.

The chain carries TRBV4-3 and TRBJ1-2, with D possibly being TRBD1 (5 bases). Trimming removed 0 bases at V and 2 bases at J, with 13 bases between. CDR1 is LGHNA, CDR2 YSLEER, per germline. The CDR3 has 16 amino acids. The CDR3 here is CASSQDNSGGNYGYTF. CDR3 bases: TGCGCCAGCAGCCAAGATAATTCGGGGGGAAACTATGGCTACACCTTC.

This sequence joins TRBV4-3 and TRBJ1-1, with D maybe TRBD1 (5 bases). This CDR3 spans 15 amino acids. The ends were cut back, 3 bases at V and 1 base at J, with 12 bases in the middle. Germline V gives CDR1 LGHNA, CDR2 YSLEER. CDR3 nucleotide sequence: TGCGCCAGCAGCCAGACAGATTCGGGGAACACTGAAGCTTTCTTT. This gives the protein CASSQTDSGNTEAFF.

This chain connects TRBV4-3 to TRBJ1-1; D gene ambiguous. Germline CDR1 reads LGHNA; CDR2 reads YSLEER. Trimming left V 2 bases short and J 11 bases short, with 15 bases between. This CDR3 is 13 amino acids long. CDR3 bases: TGCGCCAGCAGCCAATTTGGAGGAAACGAGGCTTTCTTT. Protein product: CASSQFGGNEAFF.

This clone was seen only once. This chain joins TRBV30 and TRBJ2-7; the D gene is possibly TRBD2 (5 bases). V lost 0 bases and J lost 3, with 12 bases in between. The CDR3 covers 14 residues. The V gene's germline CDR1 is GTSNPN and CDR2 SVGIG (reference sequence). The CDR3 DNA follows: TGTGCCTGGAGTGTCCCTGCGGGCCACTACGAGCAGTACTTC. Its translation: CAWSVPAGHYEQYF.

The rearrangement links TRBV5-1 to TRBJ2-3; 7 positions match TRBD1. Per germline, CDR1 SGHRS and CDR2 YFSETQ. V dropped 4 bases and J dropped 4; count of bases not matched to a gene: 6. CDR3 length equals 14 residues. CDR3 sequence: CASSDRQGADTQYF. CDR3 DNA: TGCGCCAGCAGCGACCGACAGGGTGCAGATACGCAGTATTTT. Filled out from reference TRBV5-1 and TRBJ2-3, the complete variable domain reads KAGVTQTPRYLIKTRGQQVTLSCSPISGHRSVSWYQQTPGQGLQFLFEYFSETQRNKGNFPGRFSGRQFSNSRSEMNVSTLELGDSALYLCASSDRQGADTQYFGPGTRLTVL.

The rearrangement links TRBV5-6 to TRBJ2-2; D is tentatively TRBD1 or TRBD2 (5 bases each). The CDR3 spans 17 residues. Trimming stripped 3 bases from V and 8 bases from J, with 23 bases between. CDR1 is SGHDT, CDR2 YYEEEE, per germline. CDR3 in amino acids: CASSYSRDGLREGELFF. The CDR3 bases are TGTGCCAGCAGCTATTCCCGGGACGGCCTAAGGGAGGGGGAGCTGTTTTTT.

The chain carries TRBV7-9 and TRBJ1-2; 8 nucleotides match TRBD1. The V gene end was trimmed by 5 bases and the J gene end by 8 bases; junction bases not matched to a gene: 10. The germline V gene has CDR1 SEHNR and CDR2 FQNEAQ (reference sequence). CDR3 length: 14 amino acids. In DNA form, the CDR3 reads TGTGCCAGCAGCATCACCTCAGGGGGCGAGGGCTACACCTTC. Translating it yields CASSITSGGEGYTF.

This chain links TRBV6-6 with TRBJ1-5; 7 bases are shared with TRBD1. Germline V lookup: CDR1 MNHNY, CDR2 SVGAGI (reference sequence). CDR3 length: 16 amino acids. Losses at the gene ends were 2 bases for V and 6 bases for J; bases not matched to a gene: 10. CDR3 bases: TGTGCCAGCAGTTACGCTGACAGGGAACGGCGTCAGCCCCAGCATTTT. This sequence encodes CASSYADRERRQPQHF.

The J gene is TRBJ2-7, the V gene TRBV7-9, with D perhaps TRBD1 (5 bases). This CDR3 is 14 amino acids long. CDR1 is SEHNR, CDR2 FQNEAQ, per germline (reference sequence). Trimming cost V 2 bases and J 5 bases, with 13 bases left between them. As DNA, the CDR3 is TGTGCCAGCAGCTTAACCGCAGGGATAAACGAGCAGTACTTC. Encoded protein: CASSLTAGINEQYF. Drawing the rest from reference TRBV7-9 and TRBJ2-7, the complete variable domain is DTGVSQNPRHKITKRGQNVTFRCDPISEHNRLYWYRQTLGQGPEFLTYFQNEAQLEKSRLLSDRFSAERPKGSFSTLEIQRTEQGDSAMYLCASSLTAGINEQYFGPGTRLTVT.

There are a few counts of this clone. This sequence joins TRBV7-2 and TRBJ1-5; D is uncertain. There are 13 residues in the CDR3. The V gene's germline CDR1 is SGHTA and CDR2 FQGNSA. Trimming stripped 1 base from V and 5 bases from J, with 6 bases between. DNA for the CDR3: TGTGCCAGCAGCTTAGGTAGACATCAGCCCCAGCATTTT. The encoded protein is CASSLGRHQPQHF.

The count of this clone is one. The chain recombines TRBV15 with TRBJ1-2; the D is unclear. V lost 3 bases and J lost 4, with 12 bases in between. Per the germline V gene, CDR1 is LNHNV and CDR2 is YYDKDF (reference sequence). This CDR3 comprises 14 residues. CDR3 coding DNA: TGTGCCACCAGCAGCGCCCGGCGTGGCTATGGCTACACCTTC. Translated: CATSSARRGYGYTF.